This T cell receptor beta chain was retrieved from a study of response to subunit inactivated influenza vaccine listed by TCRdb under 2018. As for the study more broadly: The study used deep quantitative T cell receptor repertoire profiling to track responses to a trivalent subunit inactivated influenza vaccine.

The receptor library was made with RT-PCR. Sequencing used an Illumina HiSeq 2500. The public reads were run again by TCRdb, first through fastp at Q25 and then through MiXCR, and only productive beta chains were kept. Each record represents a unique CDR3 protein, reported with the most common genes and DNA among its rows. Across this sample there are 650,000 to 800,000 distinct CDR3 sequences, with more than 11% seen only once. Of the sample, roughly 6.4% is held by the ten largest clones. Overall study outcomes, separate from this receptor: It was suggested by the authors that each seasonal influenza vaccination may recruit only a limited number of new T cells.

Comments on this clonotype: The clone's antigen remains unknown. Base-call qualities are not available, and no considerably larger clone is one nucleotide away.

The receptor comes from a man between 50 and 59 years old who received an inactivated influenza vaccine. Donor details come from another sample of the same person, matched by shared clones. The specimen comprised PBMCs from blood, sampled around 15 days before vaccination.

The DNA sequence follows: TGCAGTGCTAGCCCCAAGAACACTGAAGCTTTCTTT. This encodes CSASPKNTEAFF. In this chain, TRBV20-1 is recombined with TRBJ1-1, with the D gene call left open. V is cut by 3 bases and J by 1 base, and the space between the germline ends is 6 bases. The CDR1 and CDR2 encoded by the germline V gene (reference sequence) are DFQATT and SNEGSKA. The CDR3 numbers 12 residues from cysteine through phenylalanine. Only the CDR3 region is kept as DNA, spanning 36 bases read in frame from base 1.